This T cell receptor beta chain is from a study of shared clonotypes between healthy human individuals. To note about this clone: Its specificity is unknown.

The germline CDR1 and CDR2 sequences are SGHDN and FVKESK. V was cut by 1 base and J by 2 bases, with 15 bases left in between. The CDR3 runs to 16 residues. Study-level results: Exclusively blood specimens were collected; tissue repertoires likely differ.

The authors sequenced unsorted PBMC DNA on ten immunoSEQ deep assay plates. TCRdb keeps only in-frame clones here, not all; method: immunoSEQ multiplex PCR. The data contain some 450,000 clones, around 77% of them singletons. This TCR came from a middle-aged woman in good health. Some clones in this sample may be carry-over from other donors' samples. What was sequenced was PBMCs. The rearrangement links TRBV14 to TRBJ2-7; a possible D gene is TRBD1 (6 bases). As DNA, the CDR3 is TGTGCCAGCAGCCAAGGGCCCCCGGGACACACCTACGAGCAGTACTTC. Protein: CASSQGPPGHTYEQYF.